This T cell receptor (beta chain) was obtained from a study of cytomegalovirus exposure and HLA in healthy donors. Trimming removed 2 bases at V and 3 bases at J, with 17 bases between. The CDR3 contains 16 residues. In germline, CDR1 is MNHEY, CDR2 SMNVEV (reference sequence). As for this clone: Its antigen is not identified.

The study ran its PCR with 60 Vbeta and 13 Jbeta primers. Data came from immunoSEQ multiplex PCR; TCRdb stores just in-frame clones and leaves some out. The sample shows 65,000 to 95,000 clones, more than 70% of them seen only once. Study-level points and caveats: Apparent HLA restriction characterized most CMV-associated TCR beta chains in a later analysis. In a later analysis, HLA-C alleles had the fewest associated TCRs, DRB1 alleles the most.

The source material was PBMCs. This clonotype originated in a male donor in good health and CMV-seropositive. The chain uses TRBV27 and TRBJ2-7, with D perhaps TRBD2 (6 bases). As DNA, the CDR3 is TGTGCCAGCAGTTTAAACCCAACTAGCAGATACTACGAGCAGTACTTC. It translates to CASSLNPTSRYYEQYF.